The 19 T cell receptor beta chains below all came from one sample that was sequenced in a study of cytomegalovirus exposure and HLA in healthy donors. The protocol was immunoSEQ multiplex PCR, while the TCRdb copy is restricted to in-frame clones and leaves out a portion. This sample carries some 43,000 clones, 80% to 95% of them seen once, and the ten largest clones take less than 6.5%. Sequencing was done on a sample of PBMCs. These receptors all stem from a man younger than 35 in good health and CMV-seronegative.

This clone has a single count. CDR3 amino acids: CASSKAPGQGVDGYTF. The CDR3 DNA follows: TGTGCCAGTAGTAAGGCTCCGGGACAGGGTGTCGATGGCTACACCTTC. This sequence joins TRBV19 and TRBJ1-2; 9 bases map to TRBD1. V was pared by 4 bases and J by 6 bases, with 12 bases of the junction left unmatched. The length of the CDR3 is 16 residues. The germline V gene encodes CDR1 LNHDA and CDR2 SQIVND (reference sequence).

This chain uses TRBV7-2 with TRBJ2-6, with D possibly being TRBD2 (5 bases). With 6 bases removed from V and 0 bases from J, the gap between germline ends came to 18 bases. The CDR3 has 18 amino acids. Germline CDR1 SGHTA, CDR2 FQGNSA. DNA for the CDR3: TGTGCCAGCAGGCCAGGTTTGGGCGGGCACTCTGGGGCCAACGTCCTGACTTTC. Translated: CASRPGLGGHSGANVLTF.

The rearrangement links TRBV11-2 to TRBJ2-7, with 8 positions matching TRBD1. Trimming cost V 4 bases and J 4 bases; bases outside gene matches: 6. Per the germline V gene, CDR1 is SGHAT and CDR2 is FQNNGV. The CDR3 is 14 residues long. CDR3 DNA sequence: TGTGCCAGCAGCTCCTTACAGGGGGGATACGAGCAGTACTTC. It encodes CASSSLQGGYEQYF.

This clone was seen a handful of times. V is TRBV7-9 and J is TRBJ2-1, with a weak D call TRBD2 (6 bases). Germline loops: CDR1 SEHNR, CDR2 FQNEAQ (reference sequence). This CDR3 is 15 amino acids long. The V end lost 4 bases, the J end lost 1 base, and 11 bases lay between the germline ends. CDR3 sequence reads: CASSSSGVSYNEQFF. CDR3 in DNA: TGTGCCAGCAGCTCCTCGGGAGTGTCCTACAATGAGCAGTTCTTC.

This clone was seen once. The chain couples TRBV5-5 to TRBJ2-2; weak D call: TRBD2 (6 bases). V gave up 10 bases and J gave up 2 bases, with 21 bases separating them. The CDR3 has 16 amino acids. Germline CDR1 is SGHKS and CDR2 is YYEKEE (reference sequence). The CDR3 region has the DNA TGTGCCTCCCTAAAGGACGGGACTCACAACACCGGGGAGCTGTTTTTT. Residues: CASLKDGTHNTGELFF. The entire variable domain, with the rest obtained from reference TRBV5-5 and TRBJ2-2, is as follows: DAGVTQSPTHLIKTRGQQVTLRCSPISGHKSVSWYQQVLGQGPQFIFQYYEKEERGRGNFPDRFSARQFPNYSSELNVNALLLGDSALYLCASLKDGTHNTGELFFGEGSRLTVL.

V gene TRBV14 combines with J gene TRBJ2-1; the match to TRBD2 covers 11 bases. J lost 9 bases, V lost 4 bases, and 11 bases had no gene match. Germline-derived CDR1 and CDR2 are SGHDN and FVKESK. The CDR3 totals 16 residues. CDR3 in DNA: TGTGCCAGCAGCCGGTCAAGGGTGGGACTAGCGGTTGAGCAGTTCTTC. Translated, it gives CASSRSRVGLAVEQFF.

The chain uses TRBV27 and TRBJ2-4; 7 nucleotides align to TRBD1. The CDR3 is 14 amino acids. Trimming removed 8 bases from V and 0 bases from J; junction bases left unmatched: 4. Germline loops: CDR1 MNHEY, CDR2 SMNVEV (reference sequence). The chain's CDR3 is CASADREAKNIQYF. DNA of the CDR3: TGTGCCAGCGCCGACAGGGAAGCCAAAAACATTCAGTACTTC.

This rearrangement joins TRBV6-1 to TRBJ1-5; 10 bases are a match to TRBD1. CDR1 is MNHNS and CDR2 is SASEGT in the germline V gene. V shed 6 bases and J 7 bases; nucleotides not matched to a gene: 3. This CDR3 contains 13 residues. CDR3: CASSMGQGQPQHF. The DNA of the CDR3 is TGTGCCAGCAGCATGGGACAGGGGCAGCCCCAGCATTTT.

The chain has TRBV15 and TRBJ2-3, with 13 nucleotides matching TRBD2. The CDR3 consists of 17 residues. J gave up 5 bases and V 5 bases, and 10 bases lay outside the gene matches. Germline CDR1 is LNHNV and CDR2 is YYDKDF (reference sequence). DNA of the CDR3: TGTGCCACCAGCGCACCCGGGACTAGCGGGGTGAAAGATACGCAGTATTTT. This sequence encodes CATSAPGTSGVKDTQYF.

V usage is TRBV29-1 and J usage is TRBJ2-3, with 11 positions matching TRBD2. V lost 6 bases, J lost 6 bases, and 11 bases stayed unmatched. The germline gives CDR1 SQVTM, CDR2 ANQGSEA. This CDR3 region has 15 residues. The CDR3 loop is CSVLTSGSSADTQYF. CDR3 coding DNA: TGCAGCGTACTCACTAGCGGGAGTTCGGCGGATACGCAGTATTTT.

The chain is built from TRBV6-1 and TRBJ2-7; no reliable D call. The germline V gene encodes CDR1 MNHNS and CDR2 SASEGT. V gave up 7 bases and J gave up 0 bases, with 13 bases separating them. The CDR3 sequence is 14 residues long. CDR3 DNA: TGTGCCAGCACCCAGGCTCTATCCTCCTACGAGCAGTACTTC. Protein sequence: CASTQALSSYEQYF.

The CDR3: CASSLSGRRRNTEAFF. CDR3 in DNA: TGTGCCAGCAGTTTATCGGGTAGGAGGCGGAACACTGAAGCTTTCTTT. The chain is built from TRBV27 and TRBJ1-1; D is undetermined. Germline V gives CDR1 MNHEY, CDR2 SMNVEV (reference sequence). CDR3 length equals 16 residues. V was cut by 0 bases and J by 1 base, with 12 bases left in between.

The chain has TRBV7-9 and TRBJ2-2; 7 nucleotides match TRBD1. Germline V gives CDR1 SEHNR, CDR2 FQNEAQ (reference sequence). The CDR3 has 13 residues. V lost 4 bases to trimming and J lost 7 bases; unmatched junction nucleotides: 3. CDR3 region: CASSSRGFGELFF. In DNA form, the CDR3 reads TGTGCCAGCAGCTCCAGGGGGTTCGGGGAGCTGTTTTTT.

The chain links TRBV5-4 to TRBJ1-2, with no clear D. The V gene's germline CDR1 is SGHNT and CDR2 YYREEE (reference sequence). CDR3 size: 15 residues. Trimming took off 0 bases at V and 2 bases at J, with 11 bases between the two ends. This CDR3 reads CASSLEVGRNYGYTF. For the CDR3, the DNA is TGTGCCAGCAGCTTGGAGGTGGGCCGGAACTATGGCTACACCTTC.

CDR3 nucleotide sequence: TGTGCCAGCGCAGACAGGGACGATGGCTACACCTTC. Protein sequence: CASADRDDGYTF. The chain joins TRBV18 to TRBJ1-2; 7 bases match TRBD1. The CDR3 is 12 residues long. The ends lost 8 bases at V and 6 bases at J; junction bases unmatched: 6. Germline values: CDR1 KGHSH, CDR2 LQKENI.

The V gene is TRBV6-1, the J gene TRBJ1-5; TRBD1 matches 9 bases. The germline V gene encodes CDR1 MNHNS and CDR2 SASEGT. Trimming took 6 bases from V and 4 from J; bases not matched to a gene: 7. This CDR3 is built from 15 residues. The CDR3 spells CASSDGQGTNQPQHF. CDR3 coding DNA: TGTGCCAGCAGCGACGGACAGGGGACGAATCAGCCCCAGCATTTT.

This clone was seen only a few times. The chain recombines TRBV11-2 with TRBJ2-7, with D uncertain. Trimming took off 6 bases at V and 7 bases at J, with 13 bases between the two ends. Per the germline V gene, CDR1 is SGHAT and CDR2 is FQNNGV. This CDR3 contains 12 residues. CDR3 residues: CASSPTSREQYF. Written as DNA, the CDR3 is TGTGCCAGCAGTCCCACATCCAGAGAGCAGTACTTC.

The chain carries TRBV11-2 and TRBJ2-1; 11 bases map to TRBD2. V lost 5 bases and J lost 4; bases outside the gene matches: 4. CDR1 and CDR2 (germline): SGHAT, FQNNGV. There are 15 residues in the CDR3. CDR3: CASSEGLADYNEQFF. The CDR3 coding sequence is TGTGCCAGCAGCGAGGGACTAGCGGATTACAATGAGCAGTTCTTC.

V usage is TRBV5-1 and J usage is TRBJ2-6; 8 bases are a match to TRBD1. The CDR3 loop spans 17 amino acids. V lost 0 bases and J lost 3; bases outside the gene matches: 5. Germline V gives CDR1 SGHRS, CDR2 YFSETQ. Here the CDR3 DNA reads TGCGCCAGCAGCTTGGGGACAGGGAACTATGGGGCCAACGTCCTGACTTTC. As protein: CASSLGTGNYGANVLTF.